The rows below give T cell receptor beta chains drawn from one sample of a study of identical twins. TCRdb ran MiXCR on the 5' RACE reads and lists one entry per CDR3 protein. The sample has 1.5 million to 2 million distinct CDR3 sequences; roughly 35% are singletons. Sequencing used cord blood. These receptors all stem from a newborn girl in good health. CDR3s include the opening cysteine and the closing phenylalanine or tryptophan. Each record gives: J gene, D gene, clone size, V gene, CDR3 protein, CDR3 DNA. D genes are given only for firm matches. Some rows mark clone size as missing; the rest say once, few, many or name a class of expanded clone.

J gene: TRBJ1-1
D gene: TRBD1
clone size: NA
V gene: TRBV3-1
CDR3 protein: CASSQAPGTGGTEAFF
CDR3 DNA: TGTGCCAGCAGCCAAGCCCCCGGGACAGGGGGCACTGAAGCTTTCTTT

J gene: TRBJ1-2
D gene: TRBD1
clone size: many
V gene: TRBV9
CDR3 protein: CASSSRPGQGALKNYGYTF
CDR3 DNA: TGTGCCAGCAGCTCGAGACCCGGACAGGGAGCCCTTAAGAACTATGGCTACACCTTC

J gene: TRBJ2-5
D gene: NA
clone size: few
V gene: TRBV3-1
CDR3 protein: CASSRDLTQETQYF
CDR3 DNA: TGTGCCAGCAGCCGGGACCTAACCCAAGAGACCCAGTACTTC

J gene: TRBJ2-1
D gene: TRBD2
clone size: few
V gene: TRBV10-3
CDR3 protein: CALFPRGRYNEQFF
CDR3 DNA: TGTGCCCTCTTCCCGCGCGGGAGGTACAATGAGCAGTTCTTC

J gene: TRBJ2-5
D gene: NA
clone size: many
V gene: TRBV5-1
CDR3 protein: CASSLLARETQYF
CDR3 DNA: TGTGCCAGCAGTTTACTCGCGAGGGAGACCCAGTACTTC

J gene: TRBJ2-7
D gene: NA
clone size: few
V gene: TRBV6-6
CDR3 protein: CASSYFLGSYEQYF
CDR3 DNA: TGTGCCAGCAGTTACTTCTTGGGTTCCTACGAGCAGTACTTC

J gene: TRBJ2-7
D gene: TRBD1
clone size: NA
V gene: TRBV9
CDR3 protein: CASSVSPHRGLKEQYF
CDR3 DNA: TGTGCCAGCAGCGTATCCCCCCACAGGGGGCTAAAAGAGCAGTACTTC

J gene: TRBJ2-7
D gene: NA
clone size: few
V gene: TRBV14
CDR3 protein: CASSQGWKLEQYF
CDR3 DNA: TGTGCCAGCAGCCAAGGGTGGAAACTCGAGCAGTACTTC

J gene: TRBJ2-2
D gene: NA
clone size: NA
V gene: TRBV12-3/TRBV12-4
CDR3 protein: CASSLTPGERLFF
CDR3 DNA: TGTGCCAGCAGTTTGACACCCGGAGAGCGGCTGTTTTTT

J gene: TRBJ2-3
D gene: TRBD2
clone size: NA
V gene: TRBV12-3/TRBV12-4
CDR3 protein: CASSLRHGLAGGPRSDTQYF
CDR3 DNA: TGTGCCAGCAGTTTACGCCATGGACTAGCGGGGGGGCCGAGATCAGATACGCAGTATTTT

J gene: TRBJ2-7
D gene: NA
clone size: NA
V gene: TRBV20-1
CDR3 protein: CSARSTSISYEQYF
CDR3 DNA: TGCAGTGCTAGATCTACTAGCATCTCCTACGAGCAGTACTTC

J gene: TRBJ1-2
D gene: NA
clone size: NA
V gene: TRBV11-2
CDR3 protein: CASSIRPDGYTF
CDR3 DNA: TGTGCCAGCAGCATCCGACCGGATGGCTACACCTTC

J gene: TRBJ1-2
D gene: NA
clone size: few
V gene: TRBV5-1
CDR3 protein: CASSTHGYGYTF
CDR3 DNA: TGCGCCAGCAGCACACACGGCTATGGCTACACCTTC

J gene: TRBJ2-5
D gene: NA
clone size: many
V gene: TRBV29-1
CDR3 protein: CSVEIAPQETQYF
CDR3 DNA: TGCAGCGTTGAAATAGCGCCCCAAGAGACCCAGTACTTC

J gene: TRBJ2-3
D gene: TRBD2
clone size: NA
V gene: TRBV20-1
CDR3 protein: CSAPTSGGPDTRYF
CDR3 DNA: TGCAGTGCCCCGACTAGCGGGGGCCCAGATACGCGGTATTTT

J gene: TRBJ1-2
D gene: NA
clone size: few
V gene: TRBV14
CDR3 protein: CASSQRPSYGYTF
CDR3 DNA: TGTGCCAGCAGCCAACGGCCGTCATATGGCTACACCTTC

J gene: TRBJ2-3
D gene: NA
clone size: few
V gene: TRBV25-1
CDR3 protein: CASSEWGRAGPDTQYF
CDR3 DNA: TGTGCCAGCAGTGAATGGGGTAGGGCAGGGCCAGATACGCAGTATTTT

J gene: TRBJ2-2
D gene: NA
clone size: NA
V gene: TRBV7-2
CDR3 protein: CASSSLGISSAGELFF
CDR3 DNA: TGTGCCAGCAGTTCCTTAGGTATCTCATCGGCCGGGGAGCTGTTTTTT

J gene: TRBJ2-5
D gene: NA
clone size: NA
V gene: TRBV28
CDR3 protein: CASILRVRETQYF
CDR3 DNA: TGTGCCAGCATACTTCGTGTTAGGGAGACCCAGTACTTC

J gene: TRBJ1-5
D gene: NA
clone size: NA
V gene: TRBV15
CDR3 protein: CAASRDVTRKDQPQHF
CDR3 DNA: TGTGCCGCCAGCAGAGATGTTACCCGAAAGGATCAGCCCCAGCATTTT

J gene: TRBJ2-1
D gene: NA
clone size: NA
V gene: TRBV27
CDR3 protein: CASSVPDRYNEQFF
CDR3 DNA: TGTGCCAGCAGCGTACCCGACCGCTACAATGAGCAGTTCTTC

J gene: TRBJ2-2
D gene: NA
clone size: once
V gene: TRBV29-1
CDR3 protein: CSVKSTGELFF
CDR3 DNA: TGCAGCGTCAAATCCACCGGGGAGCTGTTTTTT

J gene: TRBJ1-2
D gene: TRBD1
clone size: many
V gene: TRBV2
CDR3 protein: CASSADRDYGYTF
CDR3 DNA: TGTGCCAGCAGTGCCGACAGGGACTATGGCTACACCTTC

J gene: TRBJ2-3
D gene: TRBD2
clone size: NA
V gene: TRBV14
CDR3 protein: CASSLRTSGRSSTDTQYF
CDR3 DNA: TGTGCCAGCAGCCTCCGGACTAGCGGGAGATCGAGCACAGATACGCAGTATTTT

J gene: TRBJ2-3
D gene: TRBD2
clone size: NA
V gene: TRBV14
CDR3 protein: CASSRMRGDTDTQYF
CDR3 DNA: TGTGCCAGCAGCCGCATGCGGGGGGACACAGATACGCAGTATTTT

J gene: TRBJ1-6
D gene: NA
clone size: NA
V gene: TRBV20-1
CDR3 protein: CSASFPGWNSPLHF
CDR3 DNA: TGCAGTGCTAGTTTCCCCGGATGGAATTCACCCCTCCACTTT

J gene: TRBJ2-1
D gene: TRBD2
clone size: few
V gene: TRBV5-1
CDR3 protein: CASSGSSGVYNEQFF
CDR3 DNA: TGCGCCAGCAGCGGGTCTAGCGGGGTCTACAATGAGCAGTTCTTC

J gene: TRBJ1-5
D gene: TRBD1
clone size: NA
V gene: TRBV12-3/TRBV12-4
CDR3 protein: CASSFRGRDQPQHF
CDR3 DNA: TGTGCCAGCAGTTTCAGGGGGAGAGATCAGCCCCAGCATTTT

J gene: TRBJ1-4
D gene: TRBD1
clone size: NA
V gene: TRBV3-1
CDR3 protein: CASSQGGTGGEKLFF
CDR3 DNA: TGTGCCAGCAGCCAAGGAGGGACAGGGGGTGAAAAACTGTTTTTT

J gene: TRBJ2-3
D gene: NA
clone size: NA
V gene: TRBV9
CDR3 protein: CASSVVSGLGDTQYF
CDR3 DNA: TGTGCCAGCAGCGTAGTATCGGGGCTGGGAGATACGCAGTATTTT

J gene: TRBJ1-5
D gene: TRBD1
clone size: few
V gene: TRBV29-1
CDR3 protein: CSVVDRGNQPQHF
CDR3 DNA: TGCAGCGTTGTGGACAGGGGAAATCAGCCCCAGCATTTT

J gene: TRBJ1-1
D gene: TRBD1
clone size: NA
V gene: TRBV6-5
CDR3 protein: CASRYGTENTEAFF
CDR3 DNA: TGTGCCAGCAGGTACGGGACAGAGAACACTGAAGCTTTCTTT

J gene: TRBJ1-4
D gene: NA
clone size: NA
V gene: TRBV7-9
CDR3 protein: CASSPKGNEKLFF
CDR3 DNA: TGTGCCAGCAGCCCTAAAGGGAATGAAAAACTGTTTTTT

J gene: TRBJ2-7
D gene: TRBD1
clone size: few
V gene: TRBV29-1
CDR3 protein: CSAPGQGQVEQYF
CDR3 DNA: TGCAGCGCTCCGGGACAGGGGCAAGTCGAGCAGTACTTC

J gene: TRBJ2-1
D gene: NA
clone size: NA
V gene: TRBV11-1
CDR3 protein: CASSSGTGASSYNEQFF
CDR3 DNA: TGTGCCAGCAGCTCGGGGACTGGCGCAAGCTCCTACAATGAGCAGTTCTTC

J gene: TRBJ1-4
D gene: NA
clone size: NA
V gene: TRBV5-8
CDR3 protein: CASSLATVQGPTNEKLFF
CDR3 DNA: TGTGCCAGCAGCTTGGCGACAGTTCAGGGACCAACTAATGAAAAACTGTTTTTT

J gene: TRBJ1-4
D gene: NA
clone size: few
V gene: TRBV20-1
CDR3 protein: CSAPSTVTNEKLFF
CDR3 DNA: TGCAGTGCTCCATCGACGGTCACGAATGAAAAACTGTTTTTT

J gene: TRBJ2-3
D gene: NA
clone size: NA
V gene: TRBV29-1
CDR3 protein: CSGSLGRGDTQYF
CDR3 DNA: TGCAGCGGTTCCCTAGGGAGGGGGGATACGCAGTATTTT

J gene: TRBJ1-2
D gene: TRBD1
clone size: NA
V gene: TRBV3-1
CDR3 protein: CASSQAPGTGGFGYTF
CDR3 DNA: TGTGCCAGCAGCCAAGCCCCCGGGACAGGGGGCTTTGGCTACACCTTC

J gene: TRBJ1-2
D gene: TRBD1
clone size: NA
V gene: TRBV20-1
CDR3 protein: CSARDRGFYGYTF
CDR3 DNA: TGCAGTGCTAGGGACAGGGGATTCTATGGCTACACCTTC

J gene: TRBJ1-6
D gene: NA
clone size: NA
V gene: TRBV20-1
CDR3 protein: CSAAGERGDIYNSPLHF
CDR3 DNA: TGCAGTGCCGCGGGGGAGAGGGGGGATATCTATAATTCACCCCTCCACTTT

J gene: TRBJ1-5
D gene: NA
clone size: NA
V gene: TRBV6-1
CDR3 protein: CASIKSSNQPQHF
CDR3 DNA: TGTGCCAGCATTAAGAGTAGCAATCAGCCCCAGCATTTT

J gene: TRBJ2-1
D gene: TRBD1
clone size: few
V gene: TRBV6-1
CDR3 protein: CASSEGSGTGPGNEQFF
CDR3 DNA: TGTGCCAGCAGTGAAGGGTCAGGGACAGGGCCGGGGAATGAGCAGTTCTTC

J gene: TRBJ2-4
D gene: NA
clone size: NA
V gene: TRBV6-5
CDR3 protein: CASSSRTEGKNIQYF
CDR3 DNA: TGTGCCAGCAGTTCCCGGACTGAGGGTAAAAACATTCAGTACTTC

J gene: TRBJ2-5
D gene: TRBD2
clone size: NA
V gene: TRBV7-6
CDR3 protein: CASSLLRLAGGQETQYF
CDR3 DNA: TGTGCCAGCAGCTTACTAAGACTAGCGGGGGGCCAAGAGACCCAGTACTTC

J gene: TRBJ2-5
D gene: NA
clone size: many
V gene: TRBV10-3
CDR3 protein: CAISESEVTKETQYF
CDR3 DNA: TGTGCCATCAGTGAGTCGGAGGTGACTAAAGAGACCCAGTACTTC

J gene: TRBJ1-2
D gene: TRBD1
clone size: many
V gene: TRBV28
CDR3 protein: CASSPTGGSYGYTF
CDR3 DNA: TGTGCCAGCAGTCCGACAGGGGGAAGTTATGGCTACACCTTC

J gene: TRBJ2-7
D gene: NA
clone size: many
V gene: TRBV10-3
CDR3 protein: CAISEFTGSSYEQYF
CDR3 DNA: TGTGCCATCAGTGAGTTTACCGGGAGCTCCTACGAGCAGTACTTC

J gene: TRBJ2-2
D gene: TRBD2
clone size: NA
V gene: TRBV20-1
CDR3 protein: CSVSGRQNTGELFF
CDR3 DNA: TGCAGTGTCAGCGGGAGGCAAAACACCGGGGAGCTGTTTTTT

J gene: TRBJ2-3
D gene: TRBD2
clone size: few
V gene: TRBV7-2
CDR3 protein: CASSLGPWRERVTDTQYF
CDR3 DNA: TGTGCCAGCAGCTTAGGCCCTTGGCGGGAGAGGGTCACAGATACGCAGTATTTT

J gene: TRBJ1-4
D gene: TRBD1
clone size: NA
V gene: TRBV5-6
CDR3 protein: CARMTGLAANEKLFF
CDR3 DNA: TGTGCCAGGATGACAGGGCTGGCAGCTAATGAAAAACTGTTTTTT

J gene: TRBJ2-1
D gene: TRBD2
clone size: NA
V gene: TRBV6-1
CDR3 protein: CASSHRRLAVDEQFF
CDR3 DNA: TGTGCCAGCAGTCACCGTCGACTAGCTGTGGATGAGCAGTTCTTC

J gene: TRBJ2-1
D gene: NA
clone size: NA
V gene: TRBV20-1
CDR3 protein: CSGHSYNEQFF
CDR3 DNA: TGCAGTGGCCACTCCTACAATGAGCAGTTCTTC